The present T cell receptor beta chain was sequenced within a study of blood T cells in healthy people across ages. Details on this clonotype: Its antigen remains unknown.

Study-level results: Long-lived and aged donors differed, with more naive CD4+ cells and higher diversity in the long-lived.

The germline V gene has CDR1 SGHRS and CDR2 YFSETQ. V was pared by 4 bases and J by 3 bases, with 1 base of the junction left unmatched. This CDR3 has 15 residues. Sample-barcoded 5' priming and a J-beta primer mix drove a second PCR of roughly 7 to 11 cycles. Each cDNA molecule was tagged by a template-switch adaptor that had 12 random nucleotides. Every sample returned 2.5 million or more CDR3-containing paired-end reads. TCRdb re-called the 5' RACE reads through MiXCR, storing one row per CDR3 protein. The table has 1.5 million to 2 million distinct CDR3 sequences, roughly a third seen once. The clonotype was recovered from a woman aged 25-40 years in good health. The gene calls are TRBV5-1 and TRBJ2-6; 10 positions match TRBD1. Sequencing was carried out using blood. The chain's CDR3 is CASSGTGDGANVLTF. CDR3 sequence (DNA): TGCGCCAGCAGCGGGACAGGGGATGGGGCCAACGTCCTGACTTTC.